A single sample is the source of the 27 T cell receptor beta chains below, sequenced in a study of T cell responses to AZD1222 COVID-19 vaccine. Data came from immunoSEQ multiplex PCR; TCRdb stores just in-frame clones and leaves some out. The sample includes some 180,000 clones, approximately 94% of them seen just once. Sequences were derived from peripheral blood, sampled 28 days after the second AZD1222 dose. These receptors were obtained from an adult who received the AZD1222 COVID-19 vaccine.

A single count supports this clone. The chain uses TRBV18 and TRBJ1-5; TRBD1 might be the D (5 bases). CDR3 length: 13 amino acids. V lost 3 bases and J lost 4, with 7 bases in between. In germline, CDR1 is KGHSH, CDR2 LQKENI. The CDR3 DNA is TGTGCCAGCTCACCCAGGGATAATCAGCCCCAGCATTTT. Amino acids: CASSPRDNQPQHF.

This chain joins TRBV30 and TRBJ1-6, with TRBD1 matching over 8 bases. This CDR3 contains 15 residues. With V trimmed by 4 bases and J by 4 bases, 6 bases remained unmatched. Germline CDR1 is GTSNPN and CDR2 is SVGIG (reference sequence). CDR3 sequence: CAWKGQGAYNSPLHF. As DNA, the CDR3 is TGTGCCTGGAAAGGACAGGGTGCATATAATTCACCCCTCCACTTT.

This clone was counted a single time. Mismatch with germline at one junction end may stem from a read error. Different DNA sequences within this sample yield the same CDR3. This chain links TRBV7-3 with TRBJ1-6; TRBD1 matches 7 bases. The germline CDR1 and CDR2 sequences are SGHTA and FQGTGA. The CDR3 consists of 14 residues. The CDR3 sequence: CASSLTGDNSPLHF. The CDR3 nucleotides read TGTGCCAGCAGTTTAACAGGGGATAATTCACCCCTCCACTTT.

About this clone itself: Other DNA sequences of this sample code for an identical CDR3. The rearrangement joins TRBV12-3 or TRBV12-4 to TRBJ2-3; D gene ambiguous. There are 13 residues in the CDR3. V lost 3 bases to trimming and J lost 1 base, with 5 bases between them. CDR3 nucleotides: TGTGCCAGCAGTTTGCAGGGCACAGATACGCAGTATTTT. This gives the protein CASSLQGTDTQYF.

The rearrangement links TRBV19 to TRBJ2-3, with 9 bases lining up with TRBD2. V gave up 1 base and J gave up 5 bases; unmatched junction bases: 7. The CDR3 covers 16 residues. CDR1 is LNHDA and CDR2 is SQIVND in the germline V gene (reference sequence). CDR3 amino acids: CASSIGLAEAGDTQYF. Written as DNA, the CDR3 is TGTGCCAGTAGTATAGGACTAGCGGAGGCGGGAGATACGCAGTATTTT. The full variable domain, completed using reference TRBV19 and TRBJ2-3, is DGGITQSPKYLFRKEGQNVTLSCEQNLNHDAMYWYRQDPGQGLRLIYYSQIVNDFQKGDIAEGYSVSREKKESFPLTVTSAQKNPTAFYLCASSIGLAEAGDTQYFGPGTRLTVL.

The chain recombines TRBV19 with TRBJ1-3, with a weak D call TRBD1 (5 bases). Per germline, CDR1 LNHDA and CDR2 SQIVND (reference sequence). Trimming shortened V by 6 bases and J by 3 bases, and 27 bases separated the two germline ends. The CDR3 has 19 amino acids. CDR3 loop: CASRGRHTGGPSFGNTIYF. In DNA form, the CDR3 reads TGTGCCAGTAGGGGGCGGCACACGGGGGGTCCAAGCTTTGGAAACACCATATATTTT.

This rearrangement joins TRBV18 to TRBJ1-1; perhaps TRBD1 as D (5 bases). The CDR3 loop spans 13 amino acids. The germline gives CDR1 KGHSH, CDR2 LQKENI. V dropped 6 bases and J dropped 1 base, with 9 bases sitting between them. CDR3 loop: CASSGGSNTEAFF. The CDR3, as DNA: TGTGCCAGCTCGGGGGGGTCGAACACTGAAGCTTTCTTT.

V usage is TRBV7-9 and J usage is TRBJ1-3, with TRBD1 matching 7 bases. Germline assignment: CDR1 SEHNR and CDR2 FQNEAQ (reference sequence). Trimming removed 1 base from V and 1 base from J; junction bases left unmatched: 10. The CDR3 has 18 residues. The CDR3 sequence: CASSLDARQGGSGNTIYF. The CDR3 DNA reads TGTGCCAGCAGCTTAGATGCCCGACAGGGAGGATCTGGAAACACCATATATTTT.

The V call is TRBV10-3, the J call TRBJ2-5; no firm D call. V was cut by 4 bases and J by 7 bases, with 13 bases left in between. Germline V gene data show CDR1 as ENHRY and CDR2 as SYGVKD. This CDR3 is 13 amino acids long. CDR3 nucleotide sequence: TGTGCCATCAGTGGCGGAACGGACGGGACCCAGTACTTC. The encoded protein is CAISGGTDGTQYF.

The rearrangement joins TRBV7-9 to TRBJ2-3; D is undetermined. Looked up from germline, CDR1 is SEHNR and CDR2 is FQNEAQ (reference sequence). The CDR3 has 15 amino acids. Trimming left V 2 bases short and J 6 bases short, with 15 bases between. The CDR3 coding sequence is TGTGCCAGCAGCTTAATACAGACCCTCGAGGATACGCAGTATTTT. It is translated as CASSLIQTLEDTQYF.

DNA for the CDR3: TGCGCCAGCAGCTTGGGTAGGGGGAACACTGAAGCTTTCTTT. It translates to CASSLGRGNTEAFF. The rearrangement joins TRBV5-1 to TRBJ1-1; D possibly corresponds to TRBD1 (5 bases). The V end lost 0 bases, the J end lost 1 base, and 7 bases lay between the germline ends. The CDR3 is 14 residues long. Germline values: CDR1 SGHRS, CDR2 YFSETQ.

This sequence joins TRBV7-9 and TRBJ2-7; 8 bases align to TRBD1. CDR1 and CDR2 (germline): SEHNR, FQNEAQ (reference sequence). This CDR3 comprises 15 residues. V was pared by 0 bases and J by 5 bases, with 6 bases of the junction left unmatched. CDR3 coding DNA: TGTGCCAGCAGCTTAGCGGTGACAGGGGATAACGAGCAGTACTTC. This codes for CASSLAVTGDNEQYF.

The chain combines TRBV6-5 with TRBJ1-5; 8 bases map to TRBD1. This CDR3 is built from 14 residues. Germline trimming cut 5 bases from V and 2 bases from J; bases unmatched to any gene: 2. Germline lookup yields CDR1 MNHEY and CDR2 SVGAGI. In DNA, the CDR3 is TGTGCCAGCAGTAAGACAGGGGGCAATCAGCCCCAGCATTTT. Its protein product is CASSKTGGNQPQHF.

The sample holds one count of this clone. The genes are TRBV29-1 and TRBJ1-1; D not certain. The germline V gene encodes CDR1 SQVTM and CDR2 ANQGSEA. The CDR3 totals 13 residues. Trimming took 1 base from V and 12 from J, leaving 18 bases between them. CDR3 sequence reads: CSVEAPEELVTFF. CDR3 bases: TGCAGCGTTGAAGCCCCGGAGGAGTTGGTGACTTTCTTT.

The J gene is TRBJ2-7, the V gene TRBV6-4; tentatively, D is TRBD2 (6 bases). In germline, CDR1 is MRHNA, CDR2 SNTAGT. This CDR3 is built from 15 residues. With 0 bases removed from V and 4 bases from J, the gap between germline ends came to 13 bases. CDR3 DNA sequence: TGTGCCAGCAGTGACTCAGGGGACTCATATTACGAGCAGTACTTC. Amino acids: CASSDSGDSYYEQYF.

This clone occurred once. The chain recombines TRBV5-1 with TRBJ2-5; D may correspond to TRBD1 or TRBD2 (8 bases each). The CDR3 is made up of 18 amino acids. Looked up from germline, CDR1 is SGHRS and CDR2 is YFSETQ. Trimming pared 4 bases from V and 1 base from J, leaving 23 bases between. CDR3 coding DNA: TGCGCCAGCAGCGTAGCGGGACAGGTGATAGGGTCCCAAGAGACCCAGTACTTC. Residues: CASSVAGQVIGSQETQYF.

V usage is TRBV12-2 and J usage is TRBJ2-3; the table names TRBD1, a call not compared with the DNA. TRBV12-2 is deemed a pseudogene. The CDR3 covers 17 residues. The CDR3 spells CASRLGSKTSSTDTQYF. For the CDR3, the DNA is TGTGCAAGTCGCTTGGGCTCGAAAACTTCTAGCACAGATACGCAGTATTTT.

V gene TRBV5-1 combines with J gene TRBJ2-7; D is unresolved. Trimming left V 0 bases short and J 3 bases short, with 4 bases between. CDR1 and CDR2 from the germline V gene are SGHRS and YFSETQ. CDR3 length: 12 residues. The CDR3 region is CASSLADYEQYF. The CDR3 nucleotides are TGCGCCAGCAGCTTGGCCGACTACGAGCAGTACTTC.

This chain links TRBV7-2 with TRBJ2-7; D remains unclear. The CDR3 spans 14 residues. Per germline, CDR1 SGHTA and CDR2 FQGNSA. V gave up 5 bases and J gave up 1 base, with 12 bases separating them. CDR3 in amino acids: CASSPYQWSYEQYF. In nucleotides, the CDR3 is TGTGCCAGCAGCCCCTACCAGTGGTCCTACGAGCAGTACTTC.

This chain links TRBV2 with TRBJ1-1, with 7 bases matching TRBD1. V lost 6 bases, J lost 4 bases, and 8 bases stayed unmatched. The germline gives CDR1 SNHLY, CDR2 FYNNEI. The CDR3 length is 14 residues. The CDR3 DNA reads TGTGCCAGCAGGGGAACCTCAGGGGGCACTGAAGCTTTCTTT. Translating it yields CASRGTSGGTEAFF.

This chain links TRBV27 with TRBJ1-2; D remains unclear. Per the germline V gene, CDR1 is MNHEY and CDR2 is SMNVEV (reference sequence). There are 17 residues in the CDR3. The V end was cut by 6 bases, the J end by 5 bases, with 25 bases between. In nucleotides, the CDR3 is TGTGCCAGCAGATCCGTGGATGCAGGCCCCGTCCTGTATGGCTACACCTTC. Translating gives CASRSVDAGPVLYGYTF.

The CDR3 region is CASSAAGPYEQYF. The CDR3 nucleotides read TGTGCCAGTAGTGCGGCAGGGCCCTACGAGCAGTACTTC. The V and J genes are TRBV19 and TRBJ2-7; TRBD1 might be the D (5 bases). The CDR3 spans 13 residues. V lost 5 bases to trimming and J lost 2 bases, with 10 bases between them. The germline CDR1 and CDR2 sequences are LNHDA and SQIVND (reference sequence).

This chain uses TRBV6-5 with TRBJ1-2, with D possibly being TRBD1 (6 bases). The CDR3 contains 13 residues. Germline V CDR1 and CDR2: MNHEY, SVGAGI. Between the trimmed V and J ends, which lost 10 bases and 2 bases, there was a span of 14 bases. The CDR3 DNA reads TGTGCCACCAGGGAGGACAGAAACTATGGCTACACCTTC. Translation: CATREDRNYGYTF.

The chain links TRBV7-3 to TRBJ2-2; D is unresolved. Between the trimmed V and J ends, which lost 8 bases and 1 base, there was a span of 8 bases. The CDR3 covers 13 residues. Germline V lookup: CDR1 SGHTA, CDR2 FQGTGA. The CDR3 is CASGVMNTGELFF. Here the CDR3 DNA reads TGTGCCAGCGGGGTAATGAACACCGGGGAGCTGTTTTTT.

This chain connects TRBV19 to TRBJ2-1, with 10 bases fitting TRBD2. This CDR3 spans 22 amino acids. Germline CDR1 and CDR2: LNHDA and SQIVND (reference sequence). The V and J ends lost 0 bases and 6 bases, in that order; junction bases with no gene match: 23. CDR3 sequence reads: CASSIDLSAGVVSGRISNEQFF. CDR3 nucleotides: TGTGCCAGTAGTATAGATCTTTCGGCGGGAGTCGTTAGCGGGAGGATCTCCAATGAGCAGTTCTTC.

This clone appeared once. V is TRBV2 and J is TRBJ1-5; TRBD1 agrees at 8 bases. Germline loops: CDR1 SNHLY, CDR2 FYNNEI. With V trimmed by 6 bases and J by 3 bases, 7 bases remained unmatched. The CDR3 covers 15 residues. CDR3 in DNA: TGTGCCAGCAGGAGAGCGACAGGGGCCAATCAGCCCCAGCATTTT. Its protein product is CASRRATGANQPQHF.

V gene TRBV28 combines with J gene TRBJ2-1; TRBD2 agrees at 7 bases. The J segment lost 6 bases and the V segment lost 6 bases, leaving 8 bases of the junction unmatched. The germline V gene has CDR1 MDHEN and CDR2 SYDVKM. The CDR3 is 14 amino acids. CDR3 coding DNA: TGTGCCAGCAGCCCCAGCGGGATGGGCAATGAGCAGTTCTTC. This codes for CASSPSGMGNEQFF.